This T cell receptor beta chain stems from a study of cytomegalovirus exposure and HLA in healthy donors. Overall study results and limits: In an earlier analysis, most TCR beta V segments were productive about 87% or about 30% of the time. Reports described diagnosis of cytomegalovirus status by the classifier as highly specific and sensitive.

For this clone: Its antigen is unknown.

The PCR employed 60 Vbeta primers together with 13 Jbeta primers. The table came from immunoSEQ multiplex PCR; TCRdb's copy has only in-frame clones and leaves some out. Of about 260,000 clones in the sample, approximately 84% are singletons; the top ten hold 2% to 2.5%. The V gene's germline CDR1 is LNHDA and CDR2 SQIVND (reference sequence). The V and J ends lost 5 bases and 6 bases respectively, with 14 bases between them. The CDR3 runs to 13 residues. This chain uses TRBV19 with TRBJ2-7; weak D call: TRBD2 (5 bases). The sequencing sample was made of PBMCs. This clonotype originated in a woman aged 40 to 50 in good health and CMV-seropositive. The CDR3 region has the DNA TGTGCCAGTAGTCGGGGAGTTCCATCCGAGCAGTACTTC. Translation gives CASSRGVPSEQYF.